The next 5 T cell receptor beta chains were all read from a single sample in a study of blood T cell repertoires in COVID-19. Assay used: immunoSEQ multiplex PCR; TCRdb lists only in-frame clones, some missing. Of fewer than 130,000 clones in the sample, roughly 81% were seen once. The sample taken for sequencing was peripheral blood. The receptors here all came from a human donor in a cohort sampled during active COVID-19.

As DNA, the CDR3 is TGTGCCAGCAGCGCAATACTAACAGATACGCAGTATTTT. Its translation: CASSAILTDTQYF. V and J are TRBV7-9 and TRBJ2-3; D is unclear. Germline V gene sequence: CDR1 SEHNR, CDR2 FQNEAQ (reference sequence). The germline V and J ends were trimmed by 5 bases and 3 bases, with 9 bases remaining between them. The CDR3 is made up of 13 amino acids.

The chain recombines TRBV2 with TRBJ1-2; 10 nucleotides align to TRBD1. This CDR3 has 14 residues. V dropped 8 bases and J dropped 4; count of bases not matched to a gene: 7. Germline V gene sequence: CDR1 SNHLY, CDR2 FYNNEI. DNA for the CDR3: TGTGCCAGCCAGGGACAGGGGAGAAGCTATGGCTACACCTTC. Its translation is CASQGQGRSYGYTF.

The chain is built from TRBV20-1 and TRBJ2-7; D remains unclear. The CDR3 has 11 amino acids. V lost 3 bases to trimming and J lost 7 bases, with 10 bases between them. Germline lookup yields CDR1 DFQATT and CDR2 SNEGSKA (reference sequence). The CDR3 is CSARSGWEQYF. DNA for the CDR3: TGCAGTGCTAGGTCCGGGTGGGAGCAGTACTTC.

By share, this clone counts as medium-sized. The V and J genes are TRBV7-6 and TRBJ2-2; 10 bases map to TRBD2. J lost 4 bases, V lost 5 bases, and 10 bases had no gene match. CDR3 length: 17 residues. Germline V gene sequence: CDR1 SGHVS, CDR2 FNYEAQ. The CDR3 reads CASSPIPSGGVTGELFF. Here the CDR3 DNA reads TGTGCCAGCAGCCCAATCCCCAGCGGGGGGGTCACCGGGGAGCTGTTTTTT.

This chain uses TRBV10-3 with TRBJ1-1, with D tentatively TRBD1 (5 bases). The CDR3 has 13 residues. Germline CDR1 reads ENHRY; CDR2 reads SYGVKD. Trimming removed 6 bases at V and 5 bases at J, with 13 bases between. In DNA form, the CDR3 reads TGTGCCATCAGGGGCAGCGACAGTACTGAAGCTTTCTTT. This sequence encodes CAIRGSDSTEAFF.